This entry is about one T cell receptor (beta chain). Its antigen remains unknown. The CDR3 spans 15 residues. Trimming removed 1 base from V and 6 bases from J, with 15 bases in between. In germline, CDR1 is SGHDN, CDR2 FVKESK. The assay was immunoSEQ multiplex PCR, and TCRdb's table has in-frame clones only and misses some. The profile shows under 150,000 clones, 82% of them singletons. This entry comes from a study of T cell responses to AZD1222 COVID-19 vaccine. General study points: The donor cohort was predominantly white British with a female majority, and clonal diversity may have been underestimated.

This chain links TRBV14 with TRBJ1-1, with D uncertain. The sequence was obtained from an adult in good health. The starting material was peripheral blood, obtained on day 0 of MenACWY control vaccination. The CDR3 is CASSQGRRVFAEAFF. CDR3 nucleotide sequence: TGTGCCAGCAGCCAAGGGCGAAGGGTTTTCGCTGAAGCTTTCTTT.